This TCR beta chain was sequenced in a study of cytomegalovirus exposure and HLA in healthy donors listed by TCRdb under 2017. Broadly, across the study: In an earlier analysis of about 560 of the donors, 276 Gb of sequence data and some 120 million unique TCR beta sequences from approximately 180 million T cells were reported. Approximately 300 gigabases of sequencing data and around 85 million unique TCR sequences made up an early release that covered 500 to 700 HLA-typed donors. Among the roughly 390 genotyped donors, around 81% belonged to the genetic ancestry cluster associated with self-reported Caucasian donors. The study aimed to test whether signatures of past pathogen exposure could be identified by cataloging public T cell receptors. The study used immunosequencing to profile the T cell repertoires of 670 or so subjects and linked those repertoires to cytomegalovirus serostatus. Along with the roughly 610-subject first cohort, a separate validation cohort of some 130 different subjects was used. To predict cytomegalovirus infection status, the study combined high-throughput TCR immunosequencing, statistical association of individual TCRs with disease status, and machine learning. In a later analysis, previously published TCR beta repertoires from 670 or so donors were re-analyzed and high-resolution HLA genotyping was added so that TCR occurrence patterns could be studied. In the later analysis, no new phenotypic data were used to find candidate immune exposures; instead, reliance was placed on TCR beta sequences and their occurrence across donors. In an earlier analysis of 587 of the donors, high-throughput TCR beta sequencing was used to judge whether each TCR beta V gene segment behaved as functional or pseudogenic. Donor age, sex, ethnicity and CMV serostatus were compiled together with the repertoire data. A later genetic analysis used genome-wide SNP genotypes for about 65% of the 666 donors, treating that subset as a discovery cohort. Every repertoire in the discovery cohort had been generated on one and the same sequencing platform. Both class I and class II loci were covered by HLA typing, at four-digit resolution. Typing coverage varied by locus: about 620-640 donors for A, B, C, DRB1 and DQB1; under 550 for DQA1; around 570 for DPA1; roughly 470 for DPB1. Roughly 5 DR-DQ haplotypes were handled as single units for association and clustering, since linkage in the cohort was strong. Among some 410 genotyped donors of the cohort, an average of approximately 220,000 unique TCR beta nucleotide sequences was sequenced per donor, of which 15% to 20% were non-productive.

The table lists this clone with a few counts. The antigen it recognizes is unknown. No base quality values were provided; no much bigger clone lies one nucleotide off. In total, 500 to 700 healthy bone marrow donors made up the cohort. All cohort members were sampled while nominally healthy, although unrecorded immune exposures were likely present. The donor tested CMV seronegative, placing the donor among the 350 or so seronegative members of the cohort. Each donor provided a peripheral blood sample, and peripheral blood mononuclear cells were used for TCR beta sequencing. Genomic DNA was extracted from the blood cell samples with the Qiagen DNeasy Blood Extraction Kit. On the study overall, not on this receptor specifically: A further reported finding was that TCR beta sequences accurately predicted the HLA-A and HLA-B alleles for most subjects in the first cohort. A later analysis found that most CMV-associated TCR beta chains appeared HLA-restricted, with HLA associations seemingly driven largely by CMV exposure. Sequencing depth was assumed to be roughly uniform across donors in the presence/absence analyses, though that assumption may not hold. It was suggested by the authors that the approach could potentially be generalized to other disease states and immunological phenotypes. According to a later analysis, parvovirus B19, influenza, CMV and Epstein-Barr virus appeared linked to several top co-occurrence clusters. Strong co-occurrence of HLA alleles, especially DR and DQ, made assigning TCR associations to individual alleles difficult. Fewer than 20 rarely observed V segments, including chromosome 9 orphons, were excluded from the earlier analysis of about 610 of the donors because counts were too low. A group of highly shared sequence variants was considered likely to be a technical artifact of the sequencing pipeline. CMV serostatus was the only immune exposure information available for the cohort. Because HLA typing was missing for some donors at each locus, association tests included only the typed subset. A later analysis found that TCR association rates varied across HLA loci, with DRB1 alleles showing the most associated TCRs and HLA-C alleles the fewest. In an earlier analysis of roughly 560 of the donors, most TCR beta V segments were observed in productive rearrangements about 87% or about 30% of the time, broadly matching IMGT annotations. Most TCR sequences were observed very rarely across donors, whereas some public TCRs were present in many individuals. Linkage disequilibrium might explain the correlated functional status among segregating V segments, but an unknown experimental factor could not be ruled out. In vitro tests confirmed that a few of the cytomegalovirus-associated TCR beta chains recognize cytomegalovirus antigens. A later analysis found that HLA-associated TCR beta chains were more clonally expanded and had lower generation probabilities than equally common non-associated chains. The study listed 164 TCR beta chains as associated with cytomegalovirus. In a later genetic analysis, fewer N-insertions in productive TCRs were reported among donors in an Asian-associated ancestry cluster than the roughly 700-donor mean. Because the 87-base-pair reads could not distinguish some IMGT-functional V segments, including TRBV6-2 and TRBV6-3, those segments were excluded. Cytomegalovirus status was reported to be diagnosed by the classifier with high specificity and sensitivity in both the original and validation cohorts. This cohort had only TCR beta chains sequenced, and the lack of alpha or paired-chain data limited which features could be detected. At a false discovery rate of 0.05, a later analysis linked some 17,000 TCR beta sequences to specific HLA alleles. An association between a missense DCLRE1C variant and V-gene and J-gene trimming of TCR beta chains was found in a later genetic analysis and replicated in an independent cohort.

Receptors were amplified or captured by the immunoSEQ multiplex PCR assay. For the multiplex PCR, a mixture combining 60 forward primers for TCR Vbeta segments and 13 reverse primers for TCR Jbeta segments was used. The CDR3 region of rearranged TCR beta genes was amplified from genomic DNA by a multiplex PCR assay. On the Illumina HiSeq System, the amplified TCR beta libraries were sequenced as 87-base-pair reads. The authors' analysis ran thus. A later analysis counted tens of millions of unique TCR beta chains across the 666 repertoires, and about 10 million of these chains were shared by at least two donors. Raw reads were error-corrected and collapsed into unique sequences by a nearest-neighbor algorithm in which closely related sequences were merged to remove PCR and sequencing errors. CDR3 sequences were aligned to IMGT reference sequences to assign V, D and J gene segments. For a sequence to be retained, a match of at least six nucleotides was required to both a V gene segment and a J gene segment. A rearrangement was called productive if the CDR3 had no stop codons and remained in frame with V and J, and every other rearrangement was called non-productive. CDR3 was defined according to IMGT convention as the region running from the second conserved V-encoded cysteine to the conserved J-encoded phenylalanine. Sequences without an unambiguous match to a single V gene segment were excluded from the earlier analysis of about 600 of the donors. An earlier analysis of some 500 of the donors classified V segments as functional when productive rearrangements were above 56.7% and as segregating when the standard deviation between donors was above 5%. A statistical classification framework was built to diagnose cytomegalovirus status from the catalog of TCR beta chain sequences. V and J gene assignment, in a later analysis, came from comparing TCR nucleotide sequences with IMGT/GENE-DB human TR gene sequences. The TCRdist pipeline was used in a later analysis to assign CDR3 sequences and most-parsimonious VDJ recombination scenarios. In a later analysis, every TCR beta chain was defined by the combination of its CDR3 amino acid sequence and its V-gene family, and reads without a unique V-gene family were dropped. In a later analysis, several hundred highly shared, low-generation-probability nucleotide sequences were removed to address suspected cross-contamination and a sequencing artifact. In a later analysis, a clonal expansion index was calculated for each public chain from normalized within-repertoire ranks of inferred template counts. In a later analysis, generation probabilities were computed using a VDJ recombination model fitted to out-of-frame rearrangements, and the results were checked against IGoR. In a later analysis, hypergeometric tests were used to score TCR-TCR, TCR-HLA and TCR-CMV co-occurrence, with a repertoire-size bias correction applied to TCR pairs. A later analysis estimated false discovery rates by permuting HLA or CMV assignments 20 times. In a later analysis, co-occurring TCRs were grouped using DBSCAN, with TCRdist sequence similarity added in when clustering inside HLA-allele-positive subsets. For co-occurrence clustering, repertoires with fewer than 30,000 or more than 120,000 public chains were excluded, along with roughly 5 repertoires with anomalous nucleotide sharing. The immuneACCESS repertoire file appears here via TCRdb, limited to in-frame rearrangements. These files lack a portion of the clones; in checked studies, under half of the deficit traces to unresolved V genes, and the cause of the others is not known. The V and J calls and clone size are taken from that table; D and trimming were inferred from the DNA. The table for this sample lists 90,000 to 130,000 clones; roughly two thirds of them were counted only once. The ten largest make up 2% to 2.5% of the sample.

Trimmed from V: 6 bases; trimmed from J: 6 bases; junction bases lacking a gene match: 7. CDR3 length: 15 amino acids, cysteine to phenylalanine. Just CDR3 DNA is preserved here, 45 bases in frame from base 1. Looking up the germline V gene (reference sequence) yields CDR1 SEHNR and CDR2 FQNEAQ. The sample taken for sequencing was PBMCs. Here the chain combines TRBV7-9 and TRBJ2-1, with 11 bases matching TRBD2. This TCR derives from a woman aged 25 to 45 in good health and CMV-seronegative. In nucleotides, the sequence is TGTGCCAGCAGTTTTAGCGGGAGGGCCTCCAATGAGCAGTTCTTC. Its protein is CASSFSGRASNEQFF.